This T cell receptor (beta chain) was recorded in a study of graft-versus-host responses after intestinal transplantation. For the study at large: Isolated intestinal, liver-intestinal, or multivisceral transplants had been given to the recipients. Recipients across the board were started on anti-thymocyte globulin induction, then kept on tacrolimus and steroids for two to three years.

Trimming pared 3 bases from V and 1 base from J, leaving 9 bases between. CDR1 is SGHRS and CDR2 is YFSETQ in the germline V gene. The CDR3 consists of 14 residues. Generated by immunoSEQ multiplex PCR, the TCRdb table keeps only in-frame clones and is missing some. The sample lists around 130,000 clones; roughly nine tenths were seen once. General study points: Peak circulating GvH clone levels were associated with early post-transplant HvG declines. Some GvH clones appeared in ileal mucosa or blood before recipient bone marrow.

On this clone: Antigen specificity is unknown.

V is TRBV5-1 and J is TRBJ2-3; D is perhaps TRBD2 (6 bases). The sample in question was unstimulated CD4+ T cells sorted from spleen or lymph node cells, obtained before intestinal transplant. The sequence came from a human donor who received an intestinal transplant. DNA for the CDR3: TGCGCCAGCAGCTCGGGACTTGGCACAGATACGCAGTATTTT. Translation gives CASSSGLGTDTQYF.